These T cell receptor beta chains were read from a single sample in a study of T cell changes during pregnancy in multiple sclerosis. Libraries were prepared by immunoSEQ multiplex PCR; TCRdb keeps only in-frame clonotypes and omits some of them. The sample has around 81,000 clones, roughly 92% seen once. The sample in question was peripheral blood, obtained after pregnancy. The source is a female donor in good health, enrolled as a control in a pregnancy study. The CDR3 runs from the conserved cysteine through the conserved F or W. The D gene is left open where the match is weak. Clone sizes are given selectively: once, few, many, or a class where the clone is expanded.

>TRBD1|TRBJ1-3|TRBV30|NA
CAWRTGAGGNTIYF
TGTGCCTGGAGAACAGGGGCTGGGGGAAACACCATATATTTT
>NA|TRBJ2-3|TRBV5-6|NA
CASSFLLAGEWADTQYF
TGTGCCAGCAGCTTTTTGCTGGCAGGGGAATGGGCAGATACGCAGTATTTT
>NA|TRBJ1-5|TRBV7-9|few
CASSPLYSNQPQHF
TGTGCCAGCAGCCCACTTTATAGCAATCAGCCCCAGCATTTT
>NA|TRBJ2-1|TRBV11-3|NA
CASSLTPKAGRQFF
TGTGCCAGCAGCTTAACCCCAAAGGCTGGGAGGCAGTTCTTC
>NA|TRBJ2-5|TRBV7-6|NA
CASRRRGRAETQYF
TGTGCCAGCAGGAGGAGGGGGCGCGCTGAGACCCAGTACTTC
>TRBD2|TRBJ2-1|TRBV4-2|once
CASSQDRGAGGYNEQFF
TGTGCCAGCAGCCAAGATAGGGGAGCGGGAGGATACAATGAGCAGTTCTTC
>TRBD1|TRBJ1-1|TRBV9|NA
CASSVGTGGDTEAFF
TGTGCCAGCAGCGTGGGGACAGGGGGGGACACTGAAGCTTTCTTT
>TRBD1|TRBJ1-5|TRBV2|NA
CASSVEQGDQPQHF
TGTGCCAGCAGTGTCGAGCAGGGGGATCAGCCCCAGCATTTT
>TRBD1|TRBJ1-1|TRBV7-7|NA
CASSPGGRTEAFF
TGTGCTAGCAGCCCAGGGGGCCGAACTGAAGCTTTCTTT
>TRBD2|TRBJ2-7|TRBV7-2|once
CASSSRLAGGHEQYF
TGTGCCAGCAGCTCCAGACTAGCGGGAGGCCACGAGCAGTACTTC
>NA|TRBJ1-1|TRBV5-8|NA
CASSSPGGDTEAFF
TGTGCCAGCAGCTCGCCGGGAGGGGACACTGAAGCTTTCTTT
>NA|TRBJ2-5|TRBV7-2|NA
CASSLERGGPETQYF
TGTGCCAGCAGCTTAGAGAGGGGGGGGCCGGAGACCCAGTACTTC
>TRBD2|TRBJ2-1|TRBV29-1|NA
CSGTGTSGGIEQFF
TGCAGCGGTACCGGGACTAGCGGCGGAATTGAGCAGTTCTTC
>TRBD1|TRBJ1-5|TRBV2|NA
CASRGQSSHQPQHF
TGTGCCAGCAGGGGACAGAGTTCGCATCAGCCCCAGCATTTT
>TRBD2|TRBJ2-5|TRBV27|NA
CASSWSAGGEETQYF
TGTGCCAGCTCATGGTCGGCGGGGGGTGAAGAGACCCAGTACTTC
>TRBD1|TRBJ2-1|TRBV15|once
CATSSEGARDEQFF
TGTGCCACCAGCAGTGAGGGGGCCAGGGATGAGCAGTTCTTC
>NA|TRBJ1-6|TRBV18|few
CASSPGRGENSPLHF
TGTGCCAGCTCACCCGGCAGGGGCGAAAACTCACCCCTCCACTTT
>TRBD1|TRBJ2-7|TRBV29-1|NA
CSVSTGGAYEQYF
TGCAGCGTTTCGACAGGGGGAGCCTACGAGCAGTACTTC
>NA|TRBJ2-3|TRBV7-9|NA
CASSFFQSDGDTQYF
TGTGCCAGCAGCTTTTTCCAGTCTGACGGGGATACGCAGTATTTT
>TRBD2|TRBJ2-1|TRBV7-2|once
CASSPVGLAGGNEQFF
TGTGCCAGCAGCCCTGTCGGACTAGCGGGAGGAAATGAGCAGTTCTTC